Listed below are T cell receptor beta chains from one sample, sequenced in a study of cytomegalovirus exposure and HLA in healthy donors. TCRdb's copy holds only in-frame clones and misses some; the assay was immunoSEQ multiplex PCR. The sample has some 250,000 clones, roughly 82% seen once. Source material: PBMCs. The origin of the receptors is a middle-aged woman in good health and CMV-seropositive. CDR3s include the opening cysteine and the closing phenylalanine or tryptophan. The D gene is left open where the match is weak. Rows give clone size only sometimes, using once, few, many, or a class for an expanded clone.

cdr3_nt: TGCGCCAGCAGCCAAGATGGGCCGCCGTACCCCTACGAGCAGTACTTC
cdr3_aa: CASSQDGPPYPYEQYF
d_call: -
clone_size: -
v_call: TRBV4-1
j_call: TRBJ2-7

cdr3_nt: TGTGCCAGCAGCGTGAACAGGGTGGAGCAGTTCTTC
cdr3_aa: CASSVNRVEQFF
d_call: -
clone_size: -
v_call: TRBV6-5
j_call: TRBJ2-1

cdr3_nt: TGCGCCAGCAGTCCGGGGGGGATGAACACTGAAGCTTTCTTT
cdr3_aa: CASSPGGMNTEAFF
d_call: -
clone_size: -
v_call: TRBV4-1
j_call: TRBJ1-1

cdr3_nt: TGTGCCTGGAGTGCCCGGCCAGGGGGCTTAGACACTGAAGCTTTCTTT
cdr3_aa: CAWSARPGGLDTEAFF
d_call: TRBD1
clone_size: -
v_call: TRBV30
j_call: TRBJ1-1

cdr3_nt: TGTGCCAGCAGTGACAGCGTCTCCTACGAGCAGTACTTC
cdr3_aa: CASSDSVSYEQYF
d_call: -
clone_size: -
v_call: TRBV27
j_call: TRBJ2-7

cdr3_nt: TGTGCCAGCTGGAGAGTCAACTATGGCTACACCTTC
cdr3_aa: CASWRVNYGYTF
d_call: -
clone_size: -
v_call: TRBV9
j_call: TRBJ1-2

cdr3_nt: TGCGCCAGCAGCTTTCAGGGACAACAAGAGACCCAGTACTTC
cdr3_aa: CASSFQGQQETQYF
d_call: -
clone_size: -
v_call: TRBV5-1
j_call: TRBJ2-5

cdr3_nt: TGTGCCAGCAGCTTCCGGGACAGGGGGCTGTCTGAAGCTTTCTTT
cdr3_aa: CASSFRDRGLSEAFF
d_call: TRBD1
clone_size: -
v_call: TRBV7-2
j_call: TRBJ1-1

cdr3_nt: TGTGCCAGCAGCTTAGCGGCGGGAGGGCCCAGCGAGCAGTACTTC
cdr3_aa: CASSLAAGGPSEQYF
d_call: TRBD2
clone_size: -
v_call: TRBV7-9
j_call: TRBJ2-7

cdr3_nt: TGTGCCACCAGCGGTTCCGGGACAGGATTATTTGGCTACACCTTC
cdr3_aa: CATSGSGTGLFGYTF
d_call: TRBD1
clone_size: -
v_call: TRBV15
j_call: TRBJ1-2

cdr3_nt: TGCGCCAGCAGCGACGCCGGAGACACTGAAGCTTTCTTT
cdr3_aa: CASSDAGDTEAFF
d_call: -
clone_size: few
v_call: TRBV5-1
j_call: TRBJ1-1

cdr3_nt: TGTGCCAGCAGCTTACAATTAGCGGGAGACGAGCAGTACTTC
cdr3_aa: CASSLQLAGDEQYF
d_call: TRBD2
clone_size: -
v_call: TRBV7-2
j_call: TRBJ2-7

cdr3_nt: TGTGCCAGCAGCTTATACTTCAACAATGAGCAGTTCTTC
cdr3_aa: CASSLYFNNEQFF
d_call: -
clone_size: -
v_call: TRBV7-7
j_call: TRBJ2-1

cdr3_nt: TGCGCCAGCAGCCAAGACAGGGTCAATGAAAAACTGTTTTTT
cdr3_aa: CASSQDRVNEKLFF
d_call: TRBD1
clone_size: -
v_call: TRBV5-1
j_call: TRBJ1-4

cdr3_nt: TGTGCCAGCAGCCGGAGGACAGGGGAGGGTTACGAGCAGTACTTC
cdr3_aa: CASSRRTGEGYEQYF
d_call: TRBD1
clone_size: once
v_call: TRBV9
j_call: TRBJ2-7

cdr3_nt: TGTGCCAGCAGTTACCACAGAAATGAAAAACTGTTTTTT
cdr3_aa: CASSYHRNEKLFF
d_call: -
clone_size: once
v_call: TRBV6-5
j_call: TRBJ1-4

cdr3_nt: TGTTCCAGCAGCTTGGCAGGTCGTTACAATGAGCAGTTCTTC
cdr3_aa: CSSSLAGRYNEQFF
d_call: -
clone_size: once
v_call: TRBV7-9
j_call: TRBJ2-1

cdr3_nt: TGTGCCAGCAGCTTGGACAGCAATAGCAATCAGCCCCAGCATTTT
cdr3_aa: CASSLDSNSNQPQHF
d_call: -
clone_size: once
v_call: TRBV5-4
j_call: TRBJ1-5

cdr3_nt: TGTGCCAGCAGCTTAAGGGGCGGGAGGGCCCCCAATGAGCAGTTCTTC
cdr3_aa: CASSLRGGRAPNEQFF
d_call: TRBD2
clone_size: -
v_call: TRBV13
j_call: TRBJ2-1

cdr3_nt: TGCGCCAGCAGCCAAGAGGCCAGAAACTATGGCTACACCTTC
cdr3_aa: CASSQEARNYGYTF
d_call: -
clone_size: -
v_call: TRBV4-3
j_call: TRBJ1-2

cdr3_nt: TGTGCCAGCAGCTTGGTAGCCAATTCACCCCTCCACTTT
cdr3_aa: CASSLVANSPLHF
d_call: -
clone_size: -
v_call: TRBV5-6
j_call: TRBJ1-6

cdr3_nt: TGTGCCAGCAGCGTGGGGAGGGCCGTCTACGAGCAGTACTTC
cdr3_aa: CASSVGRAVYEQYF
d_call: TRBD2
clone_size: -
v_call: TRBV9
j_call: TRBJ2-7

cdr3_nt: TGTGCCATCAGTGACCTCACTAGCGGGAGGGGCGACAATGAGCAGTTCTTC
cdr3_aa: CAISDLTSGRGDNEQFF
d_call: TRBD2
clone_size: -
v_call: TRBV10-3
j_call: TRBJ2-1

cdr3_nt: TGCGCCAGCAGCCCCGCTGGTGTAGCGGGTGCAGATACGCAGTATTTT
cdr3_aa: CASSPAGVAGADTQYF
d_call: TRBD2
clone_size: -
v_call: TRBV4-3
j_call: TRBJ2-3

cdr3_nt: TGTGCCAGCAGATGGACTTGGGCTGGTGAAAAACTGTTTTTT
cdr3_aa: CASRWTWAGEKLFF
d_call: -
clone_size: -
v_call: TRBV2
j_call: TRBJ1-4

cdr3_nt: TGTGCCAGCAGCTTACGCGGGGGGGCGGGTGAGCAGTACTTC
cdr3_aa: CASSLRGGAGEQYF
d_call: TRBD2
clone_size: -
v_call: TRBV7-3
j_call: TRBJ2-7

cdr3_nt: TGTGCCAGCAGCTTACGTGGGGGCTCCCCCTACGAGCAGTACTTC
cdr3_aa: CASSLRGGSPYEQYF
d_call: -
clone_size: -
v_call: TRBV7-2
j_call: TRBJ2-7

cdr3_nt: TGTGCCAGCAGTGAAGGGACAGGGCAGGAGACCCAGTACTTC
cdr3_aa: CASSEGTGQETQYF
d_call: TRBD1
clone_size: -
v_call: TRBV6-1
j_call: TRBJ2-5